The present TCR beta chain was sequenced within a study of blood T cell repertoires in COVID-19. Study summary: Both acute and convalescent COVID-19 samples were obtained from the United States, Italy and Spain. From T cells, B-cell-depleted T cells, or PBMCs came the material, which was cDNA or gDNA.

V dropped 6 bases and J dropped 8; count of bases not matched to a gene: 9. This CDR3 region has 15 residues. Looked up from germline, CDR1 is LNHDA and CDR2 is SQIVND (reference sequence). The participants were between roughly 18 and 100 years old and came from some 23 US areas. Participant-reported clinical history was the basis for cohort assignment. Using immunoSEQ multiplex PCR, the repertoire was profiled, and TCRdb retains in-frame clones only, with some absent. The sample contains around 200,000 clones, 70% to 85% of which appear only once. The clonotype was recovered from a woman in her twenties or thirties who had recovered from COVID-19. The gene calls are TRBV19 and TRBJ1-6, with 8 bases identical to TRBD1. The sample consisted of PBMCs or T cells enriched from blood (not recorded which). The CDR3 is CASRMDREVYSPLHF. CDR3 nucleotides: TGTGCCAGTAGGATGGACAGGGAGGTTTATTCACCCCTCCACTTT.